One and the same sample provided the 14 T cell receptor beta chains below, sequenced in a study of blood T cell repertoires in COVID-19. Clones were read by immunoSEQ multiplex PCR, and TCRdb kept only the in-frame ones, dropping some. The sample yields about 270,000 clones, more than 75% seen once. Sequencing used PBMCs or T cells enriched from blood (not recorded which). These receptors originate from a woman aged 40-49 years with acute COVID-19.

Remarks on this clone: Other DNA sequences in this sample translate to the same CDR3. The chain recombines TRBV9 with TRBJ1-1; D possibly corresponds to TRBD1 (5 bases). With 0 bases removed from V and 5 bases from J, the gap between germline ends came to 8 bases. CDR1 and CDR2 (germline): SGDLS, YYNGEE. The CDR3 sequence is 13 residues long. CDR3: CASSVERGTEAFF. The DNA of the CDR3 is TGTGCCAGCAGCGTAGAAAGGGGAACTGAAGCTTTCTTT. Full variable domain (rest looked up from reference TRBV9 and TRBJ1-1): DSGVTQTPKHLITATGQRVTLRCSPRSGDLSVYWYQQSLDQGLQFLIQYYNGEERAKGNILERFSAQQFPDLHSELNLSSLELGDSALYFCASSVERGTEAFFGQGTRLTVV.

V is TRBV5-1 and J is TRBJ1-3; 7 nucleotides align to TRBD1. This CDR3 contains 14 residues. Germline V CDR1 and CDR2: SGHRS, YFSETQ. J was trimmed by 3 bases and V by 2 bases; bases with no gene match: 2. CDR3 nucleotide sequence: TGCGCCAGCAGCTTCGGGACAGTTGGAAACACCATATATTTT. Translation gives CASSFGTVGNTIYF.

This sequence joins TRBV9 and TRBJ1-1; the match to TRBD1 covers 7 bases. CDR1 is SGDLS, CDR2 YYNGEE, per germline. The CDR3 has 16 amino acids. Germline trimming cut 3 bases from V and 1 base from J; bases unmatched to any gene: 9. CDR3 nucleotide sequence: TGTGCCAGCAGCGCCGGTGCCGGGACAGCGAACACTGAAGCTTTCTTT. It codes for CASSAGAGTANTEAFF.

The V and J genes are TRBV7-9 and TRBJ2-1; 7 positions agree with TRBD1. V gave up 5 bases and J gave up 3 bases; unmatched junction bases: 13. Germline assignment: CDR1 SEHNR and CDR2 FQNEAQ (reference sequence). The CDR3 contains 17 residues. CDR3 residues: CASSTIYRGSVYNEQFF. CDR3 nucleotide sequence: TGTGCCAGCAGCACGATTTACAGGGGTAGCGTCTACAATGAGCAGTTCTTC.

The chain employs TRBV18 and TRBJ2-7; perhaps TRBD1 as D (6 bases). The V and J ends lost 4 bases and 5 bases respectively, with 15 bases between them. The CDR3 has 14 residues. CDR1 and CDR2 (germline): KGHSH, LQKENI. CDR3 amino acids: CASSLGAGVNEQYF. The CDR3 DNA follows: TGTGCCAGCTCACTTGGAGCAGGGGTCAACGAGCAGTACTTC.

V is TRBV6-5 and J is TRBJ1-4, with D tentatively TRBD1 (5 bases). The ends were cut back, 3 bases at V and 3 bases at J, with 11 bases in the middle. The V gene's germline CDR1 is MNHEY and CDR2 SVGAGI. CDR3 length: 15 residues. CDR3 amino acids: CASSYLGHANEKLFF. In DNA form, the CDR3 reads TGTGCCAGCAGTTATTTAGGACACGCTAATGAAAAACTGTTTTTT.

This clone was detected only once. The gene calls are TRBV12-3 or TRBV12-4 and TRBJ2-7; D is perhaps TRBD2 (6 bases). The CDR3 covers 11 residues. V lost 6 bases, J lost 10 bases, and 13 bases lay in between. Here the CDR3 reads CASSISGIQYF. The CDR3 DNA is TGTGCCAGCAGCATTAGCGGAATACAGTACTTC.

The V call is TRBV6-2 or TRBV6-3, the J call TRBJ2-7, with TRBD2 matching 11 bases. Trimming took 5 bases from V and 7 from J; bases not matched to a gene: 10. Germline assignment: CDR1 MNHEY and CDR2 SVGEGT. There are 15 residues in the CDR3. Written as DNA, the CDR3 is TGTGCCAGCAGTGGACAGTTAGCGGGAGGGGATGAGCAGTACTTC. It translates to CASSGQLAGGDEQYF.

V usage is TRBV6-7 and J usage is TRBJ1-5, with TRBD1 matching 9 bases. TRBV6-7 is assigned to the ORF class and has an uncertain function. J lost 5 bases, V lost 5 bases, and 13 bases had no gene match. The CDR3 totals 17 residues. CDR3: CASSASLGQGNYQPQHF. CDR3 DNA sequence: TGTGCCAGCAGTGCTTCCCTGGGACAGGGTAATTATCAGCCCCAGCATTTT.

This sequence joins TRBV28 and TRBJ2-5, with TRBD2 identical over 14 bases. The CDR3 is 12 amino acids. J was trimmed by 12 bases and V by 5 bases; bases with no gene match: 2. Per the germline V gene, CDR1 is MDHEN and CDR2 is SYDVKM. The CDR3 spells CASSEGLAGEYF. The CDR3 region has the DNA TGTGCCAGCAGTGAGGGACTAGCGGGAGAGTACTTC.

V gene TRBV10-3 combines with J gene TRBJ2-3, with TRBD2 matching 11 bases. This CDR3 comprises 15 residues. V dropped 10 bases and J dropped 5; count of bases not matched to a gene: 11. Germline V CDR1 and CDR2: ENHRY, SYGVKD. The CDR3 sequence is CATGVAGGPGDTQYF. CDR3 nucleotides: TGTGCCACGGGGGTAGCGGGGGGGCCCGGAGATACGCAGTATTTT.

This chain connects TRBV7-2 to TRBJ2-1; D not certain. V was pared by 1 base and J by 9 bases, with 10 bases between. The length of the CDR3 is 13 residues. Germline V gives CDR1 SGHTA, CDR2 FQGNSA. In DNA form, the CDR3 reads TGTGCCAGCAGCTTAGGCCTTCTCGGTGAGCAGTTCTTC. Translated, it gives CASSLGLLGEQFF.

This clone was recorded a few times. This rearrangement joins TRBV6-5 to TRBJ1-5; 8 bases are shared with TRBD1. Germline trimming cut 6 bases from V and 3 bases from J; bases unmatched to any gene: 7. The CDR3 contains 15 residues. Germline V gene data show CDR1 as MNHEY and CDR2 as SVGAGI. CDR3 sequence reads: CASRPDRGFNQPQHF. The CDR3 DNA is TGTGCCAGCAGACCTGACAGGGGTTTCAATCAGCCCCAGCATTTT.

Here the CDR3 reads CASSLAVGQGAEAFF. The CDR3 region has the DNA TGCGCCAGCAGCTTGGCCGTGGGACAGGGGGCAGAGGCTTTCTTT. The chain is built from TRBV5-1 and TRBJ1-1; 12 nucleotides align to TRBD1. Trimming removed 0 bases from V and 11 bases from J; junction bases left unmatched: 8. The CDR3 sequence is 15 residues long. Looked up from germline, CDR1 is SGHRS and CDR2 is YFSETQ.